The 21 T cell receptor beta chains in this list originate from one sample, sequenced in a study of neurological immune-mediated disorders. TCRdb reanalysed the 5' RACE reads using MiXCR and keeps one entry per CDR3 protein. The sample lists 85,000 to 90,000 distinct CDR3 sequences; roughly 3.5% were seen once. Sequenced: PBMCs. These receptors were collected from a woman between 45 and 65 years old with multiple sclerosis.

In regard to this clonotype: This may stem from a read error, because a much larger clone lies one nucleotide away. CDR3 bases: TGCGACAGCAGCTGGGGGGCGAACGAGCAGTACTTC. Its translation is CDSSWGANEQYF. The chain links TRBV5-1 to TRBJ2-7; D could derive from TRBD1 or TRBD2 (6 bases each). Germline-derived CDR1 and CDR2 are SGHRS and YFSETQ. The CDR3 runs to 12 residues.

The chain has TRBV7-2 and TRBJ2-7, with 9 bases matching TRBD1. This CDR3 contains 14 residues. The germline V gene has CDR1 SGHTA and CDR2 FQGNSA. V shed 7 bases, J shed 9 bases, and the junction held 13 bases outside the gene matches. Here the CDR3 DNA reads TGTGCCAGCACCTATGGACAGGGGAACCAAGCGCAGTACTTC. Translation gives CASTYGQGNQAQYF.

This clonotype appeared many times. The chain combines TRBV20-1 with TRBJ1-6; possible D gene TRBD1, 6 bases. Trimming cost V 0 bases and J 5 bases, with 11 bases left between them. This CDR3 is 15 amino acids long. Germline-derived CDR1 and CDR2 are DFQATT and SNEGSKA (reference sequence). The CDR3 loop reads CSAREDSRDNSPLHF. In DNA form, the CDR3 reads TGCAGTGCTAGAGAGGACAGTCGGGATAATTCACCCCTCCACTTT.

A word on this clonotype: A read error may produce the germline difference seen at one junction end. This sequence joins TRBV9 and TRBJ1-6; no firm D call. CDR1 SGDLS and CDR2 YYNGEE come from the germline V gene. This CDR3 spans 17 amino acids. The CDR3 spells CASIVSVTETYNSTLNF. DNA of the CDR3: TGTGCCAGCATCGTTTCTGTAACAGAGACCTATAATTCAACCCTCAACTTT.

This clonotype was seen at least ten times. The chain joins TRBV5-1 to TRBJ1-1; 10 bases line up with TRBD1. Germline assignment: CDR1 SGHRS and CDR2 YFSETQ. CDR3 length equals 16 residues. V was pared by 4 bases and J by 0 bases, with 6 bases of the junction left unmatched. The CDR3 DNA follows: TGCGCCAGCAGCGCCCGACAGGGGGCGTTGAACACTGAAGCTTTCTTT. Translating gives CASSARQGALNTEAFF.

This clonotype was seen ten or more times. The chain is built from TRBV3-1 and TRBJ2-5; TRBD1 might be the D (6 bases). Germline values: CDR1 LGHDT, CDR2 YNNKEL (reference sequence). V was cut by 3 bases and J by 5 bases, with 19 bases left in between. This CDR3 region has 16 residues. The DNA of the CDR3 is TGTGCCAGCAGCCAGTTTCAGGGGCAAGTACTTGAGACCCAGTACTTC. Its protein product is CASSQFQGQVLETQYF.

This clonotype showed up many times. This sequence joins TRBV3-1 and TRBJ1-3; D gene unclear. This CDR3 is built from 15 residues. Germline-derived CDR1 and CDR2 are LGHDT and YNNKEL (reference sequence). V was clipped by 0 bases and J by 0 bases, with 6 bases between them. The CDR3 sequence: CASSQDRVSGNTIYF. CDR3 coding DNA: TGTGCCAGCAGCCAAGATAGGGTCTCTGGAAACACCATATATTTT.

Ten or more counts support this clonotype. The chain uses TRBV7-6 and TRBJ1-6; D uncertain. The ends were cut back, 1 base at V and 9 bases at J, with 10 bases in the middle. CDR3 length: 14 residues. Germline CDR1 is SGHVS and CDR2 is FNYEAQ. The CDR3 spells CASSLGVSPSPLHF. The CDR3 DNA sequence: TGTGCCAGCAGCTTAGGTGTTTCTCCTTCACCCCTCCACTTT.

At least ten counts were recorded for this clonotype. This chain connects TRBV7-9 to TRBJ2-3; TRBD1 aligns across 8 bases. The J segment lost 4 bases and the V segment lost 5 bases, leaving 14 bases of the junction unmatched. CDR3 length equals 17 residues. Germline lookup yields CDR1 SEHNR and CDR2 FQNEAQ (reference sequence). CDR3: CASSPRAGQGNPDTQYF. Here the CDR3 DNA reads TGTGCCAGCAGCCCGAGGGCTGGACAGGGTAATCCAGATACGCAGTATTTT. Complete variable domain (other parts from reference TRBV7-9 and TRBJ2-3): DTGVSQNPRHKITKRGQNVTFRCDPISEHNRLYWYRQTLGQGPEFLTYFQNEAQLEKSRLLSDRFSAERPKGSFSTLEIQRTEQGDSAMYLCASSPRAGQGNPDTQYFGPGTRLTVL.

This clonotype has at least ten counts. The chain uses TRBV5-6 and TRBJ2-3; D ambiguous. Trimming removed 0 bases at V and 2 bases at J, with 10 bases between. The CDR3 covers 15 residues. Germline CDR1 is SGHDT and CDR2 is YYEEEE. The CDR3 bases are TGTGCCAGCAGCTTGGAGGCCATCCTCACAGATACGCAGTATTTT. Translating it yields CASSLEAILTDTQYF.

This clonotype showed up many times. J is TRBJ2-1 and V is TRBV7-2, with 8 bases matching TRBD2. The J segment lost 5 bases and the V segment lost 5 bases, leaving 5 bases of the junction unmatched. The V gene's germline CDR1 is SGHTA and CDR2 FQGNSA. The CDR3 spans 14 residues. The CDR3 DNA reads TGTGCCAGCAGCCGGGGGGGAGGGAACAATGAGCAGTTCTTC. It yields the protein CASSRGGGNNEQFF.

This clonotype came up many times. This chain connects TRBV11-2 to TRBJ2-7; D is ambiguous. The germline gives CDR1 SGHAT, CDR2 FQNNGV. Trimming stripped 5 bases from V and 0 bases from J, with 14 bases between. This CDR3 is built from 15 residues. The chain's CDR3 is CASSPSSSASYEQYF. CDR3 DNA sequence: TGTGCCAGCAGCCCCAGCTCGTCTGCCTCCTACGAGCAGTACTTC. The full variable domain, rest sourced from reference TRBV11-2 and TRBJ2-7, is EAGVAQSPRYKIIEKRQSVAFWCNPISGHATLYWYQQILGQGPKLLIQFQNNGVVDDSQLPKDRFSAERLKGVDSTLKIQPAKLEDSAVYLCASSPSSSASYEQYFGPGTRLTVT.

This clonotype has at least ten counts. J is TRBJ2-3 and V is TRBV21-1; the table's D gene call, TRBD1, was not cross checked with the DNA. TRBV21-1 is reported as a pseudogene. This CDR3 has 20 amino acids. CDR3 coding DNA: TGTGCCAGCAGCAAAGTTTTCGGGTACCGGACAGGTTCTAGCACAGATACGCAGTATTTT. This translates into CASSKVFGYRTGSSTDTQYF.

V and J are TRBV5-1 and TRBJ2-3; D call uncertain. Germline CDR1 reads SGHRS; CDR2 reads YFSETQ. Trimming took 3 bases from V and 4 from J, leaving 6 bases between them. The CDR3 spans 12 residues. CDR3: CASSSSSDTQYF. Written as DNA, the CDR3 is TGCGCCAGCAGCTCCAGTTCAGATACGCAGTATTTT.

This clonotype was seen repeatedly, ten times or more. This chain links TRBV29-1 with TRBJ2-1, with D maybe TRBD1 (5 bases). Germline V lookup: CDR1 SQVTM, CDR2 ANQGSEA. Trimming took off 5 bases at V and 0 bases at J, with 11 bases between the two ends. This CDR3 comprises 14 residues. Here the CDR3 reads CSVLGESSYNEQFF. In nucleotides, the CDR3 is TGCAGCGTTCTAGGGGAAAGCTCCTACAATGAGCAGTTCTTC.

This clonotype appeared a few times. The chain has TRBV19 and TRBJ1-5; D is unresolved. Germline CDR1 LNHDA, CDR2 SQIVND (reference sequence). The V gene lost 4 bases and the J gene lost 9 bases, with 10 bases spanning the gap. There are 12 residues in the CDR3. CDR3 region: CASSNPQWPQHF. DNA of the CDR3: TGTGCCAGTAGTAACCCACAGTGGCCCCAGCATTTT.

This clonotype was detected ten times or more. The chain combines TRBV20-1 with TRBJ1-2; D might be TRBD1 (5 bases). The V gene's germline CDR1 is DFQATT and CDR2 SNEGSKA (reference sequence). The ends were cut back, 5 bases at V and 4 bases at J, with 17 bases in the middle. This CDR3 region has 14 residues. CDR3 loop: CSARTQGEVYGYTF. CDR3 coding DNA: TGCAGTGCTCGGACGCAGGGTGAGGTCTATGGCTACACCTTC.

In its sample, this clonotype was seen many times. This chain connects TRBV20-1 to TRBJ1-5; D is unresolved. The V gene's germline CDR1 is DFQATT and CDR2 SNEGSKA (reference sequence). This CDR3 has 14 residues. Trimming took 4 bases from V and 1 from J, leaving 11 bases between them. For the CDR3, the DNA is TGCAGTGCTAACTCCCTACGGAGCAATCAGCCCCAGCATTTT. Translating it yields CSANSLRSNQPQHF.

This clonotype was counted ten times or more. The chain joins TRBV10-3 to TRBJ2-5; D remains unclear. Trimming took 10 bases from V and 5 from J, leaving 14 bases between them. Germline CDR1 ENHRY, CDR2 SYGVKD. The CDR3 is 12 residues long. CDR3 sequence reads: CATGSGLETQYF. The DNA of the CDR3 is TGTGCCACGGGCAGTGGTCTTGAGACCCAGTACTTC.

In its sample, this clonotype was seen many times. The chain has TRBV20-1 and TRBJ2-1; D might be TRBD1 or TRBD2, each matching 5 bases. CDR1 and CDR2 (germline): DFQATT, SNEGSKA (reference sequence). V was shortened by 3 bases and J by 1 base, with 10 bases between the two germline ends. The length of the CDR3 is 14 residues. The CDR3 region is CSARGVTSYNEQFF. As DNA, the CDR3 is TGCAGTGCTAGGGGGGTCACGTCCTACAATGAGCAGTTCTTC.

This clonotype was counted a few times. This may come from a read error, since a much larger clone is one base off. This sequence joins TRBV11-2 and TRBJ2-2; the D gene is possibly TRBD1 (5 bases). Germline V gene sequence: CDR1 SGHAT, CDR2 FQNNGV. The germline V and J ends were trimmed by 4 bases and 6 bases, with 18 bases remaining between them. The CDR3 sequence is 16 residues long. CDR3 region: CASSSLRHGASGELFF. CDR3 sequence (DNA): TGTGCCAGCAGCTCCTTAAGACATGGGGCTTCCGGGGAGCTGTTTTTT. The full variable domain, with the rest looked up from reference TRBV11-2 and TRBJ2-2, is EAGVAQSPRYKIIEKRQSVAFWCNPISGHATLYWYQQILGQGPKLLIQFQNNGVVDDSQLPKDRFSAERLKGVDSTLKIQPAKLEDSAVYLCASSSLRHGASGELFFGEGSRLTVL.